These 27 T cell receptor beta chains originate from one sample sequenced in a study of lymphopenia after photon versus proton radiotherapy. The assay was immunoSEQ multiplex PCR, and TCRdb's table has in-frame clones only and misses some. The sample consists of fewer than 40,000 clones, about 94% of them appearing once. This sample comprised peripheral blood, obtained from a patient treated with photon-based radiotherapy. The receptors were gathered from a woman aged 50 to 65 with cholangiocarcinoma.

This chain links TRBV14 with TRBJ2-7; TRBD1 agrees at 8 bases. This CDR3 spans 15 amino acids. Germline CDR1 reads SGHDN; CDR2 reads FVKESK. V lost 2 bases to trimming and J lost 4 bases; unmatched junction nucleotides: 7. The CDR3 nucleotides are TGTGCCAGCAGCCAATTGGGACAGGATCTTTACGAGCAGTACTTC. Translated: CASSQLGQDLYEQYF.

This chain links TRBV15 with TRBJ2-5; D is perhaps TRBD2 (5 bases). CDR3 length equals 14 residues. Between the trimmed V and J ends, which lost 2 bases and 0 bases, there was a span of 7 bases. Germline V gene sequence: CDR1 LNHNV, CDR2 YYDKDF (reference sequence). The DNA of the CDR3 is TGTGCCACCAGCAGACTAGCCCACCAAGAGACCCAGTACTTC. Protein product: CATSRLAHQETQYF.

This clone was picked up one time. The chain links TRBV4-3 to TRBJ2-1; 7 positions agree with TRBD2. Germline V CDR1 and CDR2: LGHNA, YSLEER. The junction had 9 bases not matched to a gene; V was cut back by 0 bases and J by 4 bases. The CDR3 covers 17 residues. The CDR3: CASSQDLKRGLYNEQFF. The CDR3 DNA is TGCGCCAGCAGCCAAGATCTGAAGCGGGGACTATACAATGAGCAGTTCTTC.

The chain couples TRBV7-9 to TRBJ1-1; D not resolved. In germline, CDR1 is SEHNR, CDR2 FQNEAQ (reference sequence). V lost 1 base to trimming and J lost 7 bases, with 7 bases between them. The CDR3 covers 12 residues. CDR3 in DNA: TGTGCCAGCAGCTTAGGGCAGATTGAAGCTTTCTTT. The encoded protein is CASSLGQIEAFF.

V gene TRBV7-6 combines with J gene TRBJ2-7, with D perhaps TRBD2 (5 bases). From germline, CDR1 is SGHVS and CDR2 FNYEAQ. This CDR3 contains 15 residues. V was cut by 0 bases and J by 3 bases, with 12 bases left in between. The CDR3 spells CASSLASGVNYEQYF. The CDR3 DNA sequence: TGTGCCAGCAGCTTAGCCTCCGGGGTAAACTACGAGCAGTACTTC.

This rearrangement joins TRBV15 to TRBJ1-1, with D hard to call. Germline V lookup: CDR1 LNHNV, CDR2 YYDKDF (reference sequence). The CDR3 is made up of 13 amino acids. With 5 bases removed from V and 4 bases from J, the gap between germline ends came to 11 bases. This CDR3 reads CATSFFVGTEAFF. DNA for the CDR3: TGTGCCACCAGCTTCTTTGTCGGCACTGAAGCTTTCTTT. Full variable domain (rest looked up from reference TRBV15 and TRBJ1-1): DAMVIQNPRYQVTQFGKPVTLSCSQTLNHNVMYWYQQKSSQAPKLLFHYYDKDFNNEADTPDNFQSRRPNTSFCFLDIRSPGLGDTAMYLCATSFFVGTEAFFGQGTRLTVV.

Only one count was recorded for this clone. The chain couples TRBV6-5 to TRBJ1-2; D is undetermined. The V gene's germline CDR1 is MNHEY and CDR2 SVGAGI. Trimming cost V 0 bases and J 3 bases, with 11 bases left between them. The CDR3 length is 15 residues. CDR3 region: CASSYSSGSHYGYTF. CDR3 bases: TGTGCCAGCAGTTACTCTTCGGGGAGTCACTATGGCTACACCTTC.

This chain joins TRBV7-7 and TRBJ2-1; D not certain. This CDR3 has 15 amino acids. Trimming pared 1 base from V and 0 bases from J, leaving 7 bases between. Germline CDR1 and CDR2: SSHAT and FNYEAQ (reference sequence). In DNA, the CDR3 is TGTGCCAGCAGCTTAGGACTGAGCTCCTACAATGAGCAGTTCTTC. It translates to CASSLGLSSYNEQFF.

In DNA form, the CDR3 reads TGTGCCTGGAGCCTTTTGATCATATACAGCTCACCCCTCCACTTT. Amino acid sequence: CAWSLLIIYSSPLHF. This sequence joins TRBV30 and TRBJ1-6; no firm D call. Trimming removed 3 bases from V and 10 bases from J, with 19 bases in between. Germline CDR1 reads GTSNPN; CDR2 reads SVGIG (reference sequence). The CDR3 has 15 residues.

The rearrangement joins TRBV11-1 to TRBJ2-5, with TRBD2 identical over 7 bases. The CDR3 has 15 amino acids. V was clipped by 6 bases and J by 3 bases; unmatched bases: 10. Germline V CDR1 and CDR2: SGHAT, FQDESV (reference sequence). The CDR3 DNA reads as TGTGCCAGCAGGTTCGGGGAGGGGACGGAAGAGACCCAGTACTTC. It specifies CASRFGEGTEETQYF.

The V gene is TRBV7-2, the J gene TRBJ1-2; tentative D call: TRBD1 (6 bases). Looked up from germline, CDR1 is SGHTA and CDR2 is FQGNSA. V dropped 5 bases and J dropped 5 bases, with 15 bases sitting between them. This CDR3 has 14 amino acids. The CDR3 DNA sequence: TGTGCCAGCAGCAACAGGGTGGAGTGGTATGGCTACACCTTC. This sequence encodes CASSNRVEWYGYTF.

The rearrangement uses TRBV4-3 and TRBJ2-1; the match to TRBD2 covers 15 bases. V lost 2 bases, J lost 10 bases, and 18 bases stayed unmatched. Germline-derived CDR1 and CDR2 are LGHNA and YSLEER. The CDR3 extends over 20 amino acids. The CDR3 is CASSQSRITTGLAGGEEQFF. CDR3 DNA: TGCGCCAGCAGCCAAAGTCGGATAACAACTGGACTAGCGGGGGGGGAGGAGCAGTTCTTC.

The gene calls are TRBV11-2 and TRBJ1-5; D uncertain. Germline CDR1 SGHAT, CDR2 FQNNGV. The CDR3 has 15 amino acids. V was pared by 5 bases and J by 0 bases, with 11 bases between. The CDR3 reads CASSPGRNSNQPQHF. CDR3 coding DNA: TGTGCCAGCAGCCCCGGACGGAATAGCAATCAGCCCCAGCATTTT. The variable domain in full, completed from reference TRBV11-2 and TRBJ1-5, reads EAGVAQSPRYKIIEKRQSVAFWCNPISGHATLYWYQQILGQGPKLLIQFQNNGVVDDSQLPKDRFSAERLKGVDSTLKIQPAKLEDSAVYLCASSPGRNSNQPQHFGDGTRLSIL.

The chain joins TRBV30 to TRBJ2-7; TRBD1 is a possible D gene (5 bases). Germline lookup yields CDR1 GTSNPN and CDR2 SVGIG (reference sequence). The CDR3 extends over 13 amino acids. V was pared by 0 bases and J by 3 bases, with 9 bases between. This CDR3 reads CAWSVTDSYEQYF. CDR3 sequence (DNA): TGTGCCTGGAGTGTAACCGACAGCTACGAGCAGTACTTC.

The chain has TRBV19 and TRBJ1-1, with 10 bases matching TRBD1. Trimming took 5 bases from V and 1 from J; bases not matched to a gene: 7. The length of the CDR3 is 16 residues. The germline V gene encodes CDR1 LNHDA and CDR2 SQIVND (reference sequence). The CDR3 loop reads CASSPRDRGKNTEAFF. CDR3 DNA: TGTGCCAGTAGTCCCCGGGACAGGGGAAAGAACACTGAAGCTTTCTTT.

The rearrangement links TRBV5-4 to TRBJ2-3, with 12 bases aligning to TRBD2. This CDR3 spans 17 amino acids. Germline loops: CDR1 SGHNT, CDR2 YYREEE (reference sequence). The V gene end was trimmed by 4 bases and the J gene end by 4 bases; junction bases not matched to a gene: 10. CDR3 residues: CASSDPLLAGGADTQYF. In DNA form, the CDR3 reads TGTGCCAGCAGCGATCCGTTACTAGCGGGGGGAGCAGATACGCAGTATTTT. Full variable domain (rest looked up from reference TRBV5-4 and TRBJ2-3): ETGVTQSPTHLIKTRGQQVTLRCSSQSGHNTVSWYQQALGQGPQFIFQYYREEENGRGNFPPRFSGLQFPNYSSELNVNALELDDSALYLCASSDPLLAGGADTQYFGPGTRLTVL.

This rearrangement joins TRBV6-4 to TRBJ1-5; D perhaps matches TRBD1 (6 bases). The CDR3 extends over 13 amino acids. CDR1 and CDR2 (germline): MRHNA, SNTAGT. Trimming removed 4 bases from V and 7 bases from J, with 11 bases in between. The CDR3 is CASSVSRGQPQHF. The CDR3, as DNA: TGTGCCAGCAGTGTCAGTAGGGGGCAGCCCCAGCATTTT.

The V and J genes are TRBV4-2 and TRBJ1-1; D call uncertain. The germline V gene encodes CDR1 LGHNA and CDR2 YNFKEQ. This CDR3 spans 16 amino acids. The V and J ends lost 0 bases and 1 base respectively, with 12 bases between them. The DNA for the CDR3 is TGTGCCAGCAGCCAAGATCCGGGCGGATGGAACACTGAAGCTTTCTTT. Encoded protein: CASSQDPGGWNTEAFF.

This chain links TRBV5-6 with TRBJ1-5; 10 positions match TRBD1. The J segment lost 5 bases and the V segment lost 3 bases, leaving 5 bases of the junction unmatched. The germline CDR1 and CDR2 sequences are SGHDT and YYEEEE. This CDR3 is 15 amino acids long. CDR3 region: CASSSWTGGHQPQHF. CDR3 DNA sequence: TGTGCCAGCAGCTCCTGGACAGGGGGACATCAGCCCCAGCATTTT.

The chain couples TRBV14 to TRBJ2-2; D possibly corresponds to TRBD1 (5 bases). CDR1 and CDR2 (germline): SGHDN, FVKESK. The CDR3 is made up of 14 amino acids. V was trimmed by 4 bases and J by 7 bases, leaving 13 bases between them. This CDR3 reads CASSPLDTIGELFF. CDR3 DNA sequence: TGTGCCAGCAGCCCCTTGGACACGATCGGGGAGCTGTTTTTT.

The chain has TRBV5-5 and TRBJ2-5; no clear D gene. Trimming pared 5 bases from V and 3 bases from J, leaving 5 bases between. The CDR3 length is 11 residues. In germline, CDR1 is SGHKS, CDR2 YYEKEE (reference sequence). CDR3 amino acids: CASRKKETQYF. The CDR3 DNA follows: TGTGCCAGCAGAAAAAAAGAGACCCAGTACTTC.

This chain links TRBV27 with TRBJ2-3; D remains unclear. The CDR3 extends over 12 amino acids. CDR1 is MNHEY, CDR2 SMNVEV, per germline (reference sequence). Trimming took off 6 bases at V and 5 bases at J, with 9 bases between the two ends. CDR3 in amino acids: CASSQPRDTQYF. CDR3 bases: TGTGCCAGCAGCCAACCAAGAGATACGCAGTATTTT.

This rearrangement joins TRBV5-6 to TRBJ2-7; D possibly uses TRBD1 or TRBD2 (6 bases each). Trimming pared 0 bases from V and 6 bases from J, leaving 13 bases between. The germline gives CDR1 SGHDT, CDR2 YYEEEE. The CDR3 extends over 14 amino acids. The CDR3 sequence: CASSLVGGGGEQYF. The DNA for the CDR3 is TGTGCCAGCAGCTTGGTCGGAGGGGGTGGCGAGCAGTACTTC.

Remarks on this clone: This same CDR3 is encoded by further DNA sequences in the sample. The chain recombines TRBV5-1 with TRBJ1-3; no clear D. Germline values: CDR1 SGHRS, CDR2 YFSETQ. V was clipped by 0 bases and J by 5 bases, with 9 bases between them. The CDR3 has 14 residues. Here the CDR3 DNA reads TGCGCCAGCAGCTTGGGGGGTGGCCGAAACACCATATATTTT. Amino acids: CASSLGGGRNTIYF.

V usage is TRBV15 and J usage is TRBJ2-2; D call uncertain. V was trimmed by 3 bases and J by 1 base, leaving 9 bases between them. The CDR3 has 15 residues. Per germline, CDR1 LNHNV and CDR2 YYDKDF (reference sequence). The CDR3 protein is CATSRDGENTGELFF. In nucleotides, the CDR3 is TGTGCCACCAGCAGGGATGGGGAGAACACCGGGGAGCTGTTTTTT.

V and J are TRBV21-1 and TRBJ2-3; the D call of TRBD1 is as the table states it, not checked on the DNA. TRBV21-1 is a documented pseudogene. The CDR3 runs 18 residues. This CDR3 is CASSKFGDDRENTDTQYF. The CDR3 DNA follows: TGTGCCAGCAGCAAGTTTGGGGACGACAGGGAAAACACAGATACGCAGTATTTT.

V is TRBV27 and J is TRBJ1-5; no clear D gene. V lost 2 bases and J 5 bases, leaving 13 bases between the germline ends. The CDR3 runs 15 residues. Germline V gene sequence: CDR1 MNHEY, CDR2 SMNVEV (reference sequence). CDR3 sequence: CASSLGSVRDQPQHF. For the CDR3, the DNA is TGTGCCAGCAGTTTAGGGTCCGTAAGGGATCAGCCCCAGCATTTT.